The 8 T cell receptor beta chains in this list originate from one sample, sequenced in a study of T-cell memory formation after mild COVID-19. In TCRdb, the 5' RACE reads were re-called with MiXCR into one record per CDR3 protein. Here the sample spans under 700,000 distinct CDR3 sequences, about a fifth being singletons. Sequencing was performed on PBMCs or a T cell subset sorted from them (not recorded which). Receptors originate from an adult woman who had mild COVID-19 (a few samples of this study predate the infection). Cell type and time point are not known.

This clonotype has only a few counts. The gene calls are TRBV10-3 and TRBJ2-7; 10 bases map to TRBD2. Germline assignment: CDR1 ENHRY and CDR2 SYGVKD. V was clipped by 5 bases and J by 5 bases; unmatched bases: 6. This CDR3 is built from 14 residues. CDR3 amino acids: CAISTGTSVNEQYF. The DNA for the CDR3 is TGTGCCATCAGTACCGGGACTAGCGTGAACGAGCAGTACTTC.

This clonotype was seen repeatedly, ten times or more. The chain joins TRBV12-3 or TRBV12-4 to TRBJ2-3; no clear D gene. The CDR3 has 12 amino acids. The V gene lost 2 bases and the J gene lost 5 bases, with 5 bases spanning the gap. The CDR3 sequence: CASSLNRDTQYF. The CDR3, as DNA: TGTGCCAGCAGTTTAAATCGAGATACGCAGTATTTT.

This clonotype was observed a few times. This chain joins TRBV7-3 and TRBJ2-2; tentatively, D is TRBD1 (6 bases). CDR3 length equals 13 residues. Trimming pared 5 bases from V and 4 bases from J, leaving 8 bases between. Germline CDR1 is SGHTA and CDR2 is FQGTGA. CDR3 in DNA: TGTGCCAGCAGCCAGGGGATCACCGGGGAGCTGTTTTTT. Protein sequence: CASSQGITGELFF.

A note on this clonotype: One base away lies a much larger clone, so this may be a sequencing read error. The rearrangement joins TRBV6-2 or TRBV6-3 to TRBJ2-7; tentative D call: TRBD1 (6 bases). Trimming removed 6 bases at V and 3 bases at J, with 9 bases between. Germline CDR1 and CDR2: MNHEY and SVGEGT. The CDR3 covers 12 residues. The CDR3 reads CASRPQGYEQYF. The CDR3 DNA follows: TGTGCCAGCAGACCACAGGGCTACGAGCAGTACTTC.

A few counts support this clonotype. CDR3 coding DNA: TGTGCCAGCTCACCCGGGGCAGTCAACACCGGGGAGCTGTTTTTT. This translates into CASSPGAVNTGELFF. The chain joins TRBV18 to TRBJ2-2; D possibly uses TRBD1 or TRBD2 (5 bases each). From germline, CDR1 is KGHSH and CDR2 LQKENI. The CDR3 runs to 15 residues. Between the trimmed V and J ends, which lost 3 bases and 2 bases, there was a span of 10 bases.

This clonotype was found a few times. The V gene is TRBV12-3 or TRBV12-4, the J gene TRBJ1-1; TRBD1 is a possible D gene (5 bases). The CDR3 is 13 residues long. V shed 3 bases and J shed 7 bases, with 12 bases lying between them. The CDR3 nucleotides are TGTGCCAGCAGTTTCTTGGGTCAGGGTGAAGCTTTCTTT. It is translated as CASSFLGQGEAFF.

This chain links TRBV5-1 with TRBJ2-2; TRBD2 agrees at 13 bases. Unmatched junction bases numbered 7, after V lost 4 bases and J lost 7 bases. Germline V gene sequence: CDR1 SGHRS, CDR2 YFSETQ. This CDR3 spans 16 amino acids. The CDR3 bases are TGCGCCAGCAGCACTGGACTAGCGGGAGTAGGCGGGGAGCTGTTTTTT. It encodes CASSTGLAGVGGELFF.

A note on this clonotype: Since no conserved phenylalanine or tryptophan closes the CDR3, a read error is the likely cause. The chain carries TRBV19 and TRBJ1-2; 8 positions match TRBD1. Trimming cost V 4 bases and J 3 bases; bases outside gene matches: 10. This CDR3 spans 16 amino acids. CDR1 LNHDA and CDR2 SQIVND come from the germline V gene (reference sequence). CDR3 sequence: CASSTLGQAPYYGYTL. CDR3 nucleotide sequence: TGTGCCAGTAGTACTTTGGGACAGGCGCCCTACTATGGCTACACCTTA.